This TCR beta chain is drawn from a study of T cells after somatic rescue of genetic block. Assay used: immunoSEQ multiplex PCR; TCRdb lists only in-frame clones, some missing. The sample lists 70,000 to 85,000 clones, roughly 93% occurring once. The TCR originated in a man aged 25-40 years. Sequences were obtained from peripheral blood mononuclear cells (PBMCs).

The CDR3 sequence is CSVGTGAVNYGYTF. The CDR3 DNA follows: TGCAGCGTGGGGACAGGGGCGGTTAACTATGGCTACACCTTC. The chain is built from TRBV29-1 and TRBJ1-2; 10 bases match TRBD1. Losses at the gene ends were 6 bases for V and 1 base for J; bases not matched to a gene: 5. The V gene's germline CDR1 is SQVTM and CDR2 ANQGSEA. This CDR3 is built from 14 residues.